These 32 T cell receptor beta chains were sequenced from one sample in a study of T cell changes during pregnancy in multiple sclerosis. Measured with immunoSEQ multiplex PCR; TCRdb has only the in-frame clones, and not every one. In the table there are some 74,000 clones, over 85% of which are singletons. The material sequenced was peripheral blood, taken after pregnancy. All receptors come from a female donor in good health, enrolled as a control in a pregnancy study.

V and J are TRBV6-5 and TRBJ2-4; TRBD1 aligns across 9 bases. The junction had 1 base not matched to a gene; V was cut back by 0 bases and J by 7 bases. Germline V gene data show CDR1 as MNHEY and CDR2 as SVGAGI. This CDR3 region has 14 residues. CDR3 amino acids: CASSYSDRGNIQYF. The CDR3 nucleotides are TGTGCCAGCAGTTACTCCGACAGGGGGAACATTCAGTACTTC.

CDR3 sequence (DNA): TGCGCCAGCAGCCAACCGACTAGCGGGAGGGCCTTTCGGGGGGAGCAGTTCTTC. Translated, it gives CASSQPTSGRAFRGEQFF. The chain carries TRBV4-1 and TRBJ2-1; TRBD2 matches at 14 bases. The V and J ends lost 2 bases and 10 bases, in that order; junction bases with no gene match: 13. CDR3 length: 18 amino acids. Germline loops: CDR1 MGHRA, CDR2 YSYEKL.

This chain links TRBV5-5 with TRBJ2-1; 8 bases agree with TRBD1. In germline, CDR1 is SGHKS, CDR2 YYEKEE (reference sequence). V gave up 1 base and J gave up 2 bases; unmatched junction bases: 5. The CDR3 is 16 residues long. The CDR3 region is CASSLRPGQAYNEQFF. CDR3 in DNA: TGTGCCAGCAGCTTGAGACCGGGACAGGCCTACAATGAGCAGTTCTTC.

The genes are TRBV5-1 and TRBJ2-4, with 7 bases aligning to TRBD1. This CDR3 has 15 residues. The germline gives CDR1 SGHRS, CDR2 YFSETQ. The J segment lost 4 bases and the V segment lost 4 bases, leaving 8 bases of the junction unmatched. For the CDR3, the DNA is TGCGCCAGCAGCAGATCCGGGACAGAAAAAAACATTCAGTACTTC. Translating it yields CASSRSGTEKNIQYF.

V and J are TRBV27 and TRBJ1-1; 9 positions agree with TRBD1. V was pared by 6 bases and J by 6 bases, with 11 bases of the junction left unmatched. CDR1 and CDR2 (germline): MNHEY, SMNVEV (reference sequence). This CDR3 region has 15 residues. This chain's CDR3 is CASSIQGAFDAEAFF. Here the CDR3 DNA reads TGTGCCAGCAGCATACAGGGGGCGTTTGACGCTGAAGCTTTCTTT.

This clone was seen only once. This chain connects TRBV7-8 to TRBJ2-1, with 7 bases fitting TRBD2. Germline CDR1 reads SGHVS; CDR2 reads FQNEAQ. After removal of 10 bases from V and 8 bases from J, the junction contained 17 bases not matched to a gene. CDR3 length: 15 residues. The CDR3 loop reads CAIPPQRGVLDEQFF. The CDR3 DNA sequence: TGTGCCATCCCTCCTCAGCGGGGTGTTTTGGATGAGCAGTTCTTC.

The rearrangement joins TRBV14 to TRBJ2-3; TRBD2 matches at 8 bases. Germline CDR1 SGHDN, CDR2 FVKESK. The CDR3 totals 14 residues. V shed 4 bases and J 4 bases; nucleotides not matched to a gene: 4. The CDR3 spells CASSLSGVSDTQYF. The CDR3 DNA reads TGTGCCAGCAGCCTTAGCGGGGTCTCAGATACGCAGTATTTT. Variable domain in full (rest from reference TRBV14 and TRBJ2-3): EAGVTQFPSHSVIEKGQTVTLRCDPISGHDNLYWYRRVMGKEIKFLLHFVKESKQDESGMPNNRFLAERTGGTYSTLKVQPAELEDSGVYFCASSLSGVSDTQYFGPGTRLTVL.

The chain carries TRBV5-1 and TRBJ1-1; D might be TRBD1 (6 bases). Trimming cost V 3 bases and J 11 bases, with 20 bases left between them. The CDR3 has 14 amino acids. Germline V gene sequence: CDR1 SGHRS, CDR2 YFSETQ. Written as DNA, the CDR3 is TGCGCCAGCAGCTCGACCATACAGGGAAATGAGGCTTTCTTT. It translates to CASSSTIQGNEAFF.

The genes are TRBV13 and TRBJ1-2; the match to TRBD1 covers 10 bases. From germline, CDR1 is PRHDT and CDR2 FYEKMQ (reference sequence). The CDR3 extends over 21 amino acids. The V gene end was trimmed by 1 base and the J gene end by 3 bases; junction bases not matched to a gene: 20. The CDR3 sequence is CASSLESPYGGTGALYYGYTF. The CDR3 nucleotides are TGTGCCAGCAGCTTAGAATCCCCCTATGGCGGGACAGGGGCCCTCTACTATGGCTACACCTTC.

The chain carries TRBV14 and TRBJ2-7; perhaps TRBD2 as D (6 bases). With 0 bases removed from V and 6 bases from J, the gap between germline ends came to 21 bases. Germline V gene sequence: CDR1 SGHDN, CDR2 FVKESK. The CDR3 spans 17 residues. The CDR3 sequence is CASSQDFVGPLGGEQYF. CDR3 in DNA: TGTGCCAGCAGCCAAGATTTTGTGGGGCCCCTGGGGGGCGAGCAGTACTTC.

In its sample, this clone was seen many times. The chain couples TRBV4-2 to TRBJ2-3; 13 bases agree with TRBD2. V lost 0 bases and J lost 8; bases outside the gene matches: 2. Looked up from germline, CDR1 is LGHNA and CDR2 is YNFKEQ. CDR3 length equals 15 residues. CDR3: CASSQDTSGGATQYF. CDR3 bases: TGTGCCAGCAGCCAAGATACTAGCGGGGGGGCTACGCAGTATTTT.

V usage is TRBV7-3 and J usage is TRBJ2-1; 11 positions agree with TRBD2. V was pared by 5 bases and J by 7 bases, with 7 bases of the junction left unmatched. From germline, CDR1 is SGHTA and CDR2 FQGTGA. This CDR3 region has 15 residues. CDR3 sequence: CASSLVAGGHNEQFF. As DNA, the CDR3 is TGTGCCAGCAGCCTCGTAGCGGGAGGGCATAATGAGCAGTTCTTC. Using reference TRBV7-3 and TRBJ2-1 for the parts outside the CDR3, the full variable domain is GAGVSQTPSNKVTEKGKYVELRCDPISGHTALYWYRQSLGQGPEFLIYFQGTGAADDSGLPNDRFFAVRPEGSVSTLKIQRTERGDSAVYLCASSLVAGGHNEQFFGPGTRLTVL.

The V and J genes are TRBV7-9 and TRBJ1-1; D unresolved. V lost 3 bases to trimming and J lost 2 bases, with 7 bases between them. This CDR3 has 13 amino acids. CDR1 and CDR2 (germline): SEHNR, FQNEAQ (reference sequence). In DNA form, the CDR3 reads TGTGCCAGCAGCTTGATGCGAAACACTGAAGCTTTCTTT. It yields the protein CASSLMRNTEAFF.

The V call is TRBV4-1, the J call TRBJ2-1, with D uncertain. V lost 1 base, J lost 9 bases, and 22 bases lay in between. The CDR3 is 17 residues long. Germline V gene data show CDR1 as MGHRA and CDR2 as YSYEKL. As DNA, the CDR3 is TGCGCCAGCAGCCAAGTTCCGCTCGTTACGTTAGTCCCTGAGCAGTTCTTC. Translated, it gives CASSQVPLVTLVPEQFF.

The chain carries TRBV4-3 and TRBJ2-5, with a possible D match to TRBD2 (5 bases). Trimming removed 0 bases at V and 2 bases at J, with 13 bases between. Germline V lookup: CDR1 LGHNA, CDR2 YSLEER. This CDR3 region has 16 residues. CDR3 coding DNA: TGCGCCAGCAGCCAAGAAGGAGGTACACCGCAAGAGACCCAGTACTTC. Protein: CASSQEGGTPQETQYF.

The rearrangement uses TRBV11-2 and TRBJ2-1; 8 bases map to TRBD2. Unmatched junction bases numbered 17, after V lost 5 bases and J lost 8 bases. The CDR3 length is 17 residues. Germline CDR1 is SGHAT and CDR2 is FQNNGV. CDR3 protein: CASSDRGWRGAVDEQFF. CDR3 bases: TGTGCCAGCAGCGACCGAGGGTGGCGGGGGGCCGTCGATGAGCAGTTCTTC.

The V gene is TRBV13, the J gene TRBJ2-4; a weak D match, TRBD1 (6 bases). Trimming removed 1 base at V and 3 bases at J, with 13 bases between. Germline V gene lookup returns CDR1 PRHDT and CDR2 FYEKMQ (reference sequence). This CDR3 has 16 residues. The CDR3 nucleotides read TGTGCCAGCAGCTTAGCCAAGACAGGAGTCAAAAACATTCAGTACTTC. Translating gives CASSLAKTGVKNIQYF.

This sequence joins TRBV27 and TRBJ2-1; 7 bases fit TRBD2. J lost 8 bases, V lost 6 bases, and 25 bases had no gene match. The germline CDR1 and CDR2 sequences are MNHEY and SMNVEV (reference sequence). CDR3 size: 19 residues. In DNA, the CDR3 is TGTGCCAGCAGAGGTACGTATCTAGCGGTCCCTCATGACGGCTATGAGCAGTTCTTC. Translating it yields CASRGTYLAVPHDGYEQFF.

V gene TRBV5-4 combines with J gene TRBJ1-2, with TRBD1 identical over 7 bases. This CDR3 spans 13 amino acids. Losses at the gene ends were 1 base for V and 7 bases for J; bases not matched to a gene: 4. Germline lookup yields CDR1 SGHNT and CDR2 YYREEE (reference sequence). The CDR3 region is CASSLKGASGYTF. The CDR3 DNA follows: TGTGCCAGCAGCTTGAAGGGGGCGTCTGGCTACACCTTC.

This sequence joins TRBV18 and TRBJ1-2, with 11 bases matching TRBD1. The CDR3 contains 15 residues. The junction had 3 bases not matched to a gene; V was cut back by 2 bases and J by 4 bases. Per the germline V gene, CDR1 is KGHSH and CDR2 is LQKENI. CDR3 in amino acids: CASSPGTGGSYGYTF. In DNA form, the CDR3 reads TGTGCCAGCTCACCAGGGACAGGGGGGTCCTATGGCTACACCTTC.

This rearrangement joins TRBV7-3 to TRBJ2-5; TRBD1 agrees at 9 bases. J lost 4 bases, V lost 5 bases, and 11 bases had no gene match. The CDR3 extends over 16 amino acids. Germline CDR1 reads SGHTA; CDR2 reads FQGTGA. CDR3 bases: TGTGCCAGCAGCCCCCTTGGGACAGGGAGGGGAGAGACCCAGTACTTC. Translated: CASSPLGTGRGETQYF.

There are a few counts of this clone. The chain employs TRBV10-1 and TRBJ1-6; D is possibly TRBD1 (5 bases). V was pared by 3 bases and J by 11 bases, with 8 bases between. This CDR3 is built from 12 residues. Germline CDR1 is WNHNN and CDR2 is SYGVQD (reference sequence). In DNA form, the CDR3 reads TGCGCCAGCAGTGAAGGGGCTGCACCCCTCCACTTT. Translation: CASSEGAAPLHF.

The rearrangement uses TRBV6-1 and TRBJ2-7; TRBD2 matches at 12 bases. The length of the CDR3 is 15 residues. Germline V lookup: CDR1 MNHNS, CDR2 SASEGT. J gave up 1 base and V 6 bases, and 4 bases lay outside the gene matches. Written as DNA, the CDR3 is TGTGCCAGCAGAGCGGGACTAGCGGGTTCCTACGAGCAGTACTTC. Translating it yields CASRAGLAGSYEQYF.

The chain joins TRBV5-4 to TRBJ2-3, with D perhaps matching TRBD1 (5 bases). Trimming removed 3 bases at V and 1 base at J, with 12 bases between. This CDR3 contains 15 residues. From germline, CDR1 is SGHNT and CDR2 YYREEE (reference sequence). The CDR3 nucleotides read TGTGCCAGCAGCTACCACAAGACAGGCACAGATACGCAGTATTTT. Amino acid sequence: CASSYHKTGTDTQYF.

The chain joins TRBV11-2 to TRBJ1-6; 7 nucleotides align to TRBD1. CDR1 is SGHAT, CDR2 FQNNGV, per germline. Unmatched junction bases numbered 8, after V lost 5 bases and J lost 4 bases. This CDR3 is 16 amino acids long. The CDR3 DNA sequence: TGTGCCAGCAGCGAGTACAGGGGACCTTATAATTCACCCCTCCACTTT. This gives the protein CASSEYRGPYNSPLHF.

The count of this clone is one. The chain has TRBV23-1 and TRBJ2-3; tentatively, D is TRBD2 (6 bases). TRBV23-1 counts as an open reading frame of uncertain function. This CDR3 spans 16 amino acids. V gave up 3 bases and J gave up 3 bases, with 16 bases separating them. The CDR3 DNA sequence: TGCGCCAGCAGTCACGGCGGGGCCTCAACTACAGATACGCAGTATTTT. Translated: CASSHGGASTTDTQYF.

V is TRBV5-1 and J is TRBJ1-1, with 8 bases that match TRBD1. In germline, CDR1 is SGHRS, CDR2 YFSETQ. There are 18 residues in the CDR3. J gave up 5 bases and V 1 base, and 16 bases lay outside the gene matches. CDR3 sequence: CASSLMPPRPRGLTEAFF. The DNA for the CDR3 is TGCGCCAGCAGCTTGATGCCCCCGAGGCCCAGGGGGCTAACTGAAGCTTTCTTT.

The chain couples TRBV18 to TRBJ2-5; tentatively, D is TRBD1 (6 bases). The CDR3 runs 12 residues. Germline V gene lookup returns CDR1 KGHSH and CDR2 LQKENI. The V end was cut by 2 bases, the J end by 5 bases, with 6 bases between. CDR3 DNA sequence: TGTGCCAGCTCACCAGGGGGCGAGACCCAGTACTTC. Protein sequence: CASSPGGETQYF.

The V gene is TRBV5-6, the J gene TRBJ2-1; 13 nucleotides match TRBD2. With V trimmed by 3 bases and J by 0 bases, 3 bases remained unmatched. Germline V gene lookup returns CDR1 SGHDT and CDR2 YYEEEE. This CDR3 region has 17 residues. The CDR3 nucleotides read TGTGCCAGCAGCTCCGGGACTAGCGGGATCTCCTACAATGAGCAGTTCTTC. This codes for CASSSGTSGISYNEQFF.

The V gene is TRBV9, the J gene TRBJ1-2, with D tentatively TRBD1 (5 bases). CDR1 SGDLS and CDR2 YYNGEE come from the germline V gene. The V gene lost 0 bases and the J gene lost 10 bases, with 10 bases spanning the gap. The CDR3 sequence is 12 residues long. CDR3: CASSVAGVDYTF. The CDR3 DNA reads TGTGCCAGCAGCGTAGCGGGGGTCGACTACACCTTC.

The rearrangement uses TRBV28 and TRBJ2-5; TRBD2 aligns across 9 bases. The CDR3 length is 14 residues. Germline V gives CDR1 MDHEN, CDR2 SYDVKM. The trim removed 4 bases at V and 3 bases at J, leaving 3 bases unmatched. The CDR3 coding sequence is TGTGCCAGCAGTTACGCTAGCGGGGAAGAGACCCAGTACTTC. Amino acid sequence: CASSYASGEETQYF.

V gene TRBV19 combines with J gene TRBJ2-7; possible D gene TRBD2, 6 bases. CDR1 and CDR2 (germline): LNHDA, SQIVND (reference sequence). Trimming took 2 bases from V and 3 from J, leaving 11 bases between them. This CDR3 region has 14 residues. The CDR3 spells CASSIRETFYEQYF. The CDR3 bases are TGTGCCAGTAGTATACGGGAGACCTTCTACGAGCAGTACTTC.